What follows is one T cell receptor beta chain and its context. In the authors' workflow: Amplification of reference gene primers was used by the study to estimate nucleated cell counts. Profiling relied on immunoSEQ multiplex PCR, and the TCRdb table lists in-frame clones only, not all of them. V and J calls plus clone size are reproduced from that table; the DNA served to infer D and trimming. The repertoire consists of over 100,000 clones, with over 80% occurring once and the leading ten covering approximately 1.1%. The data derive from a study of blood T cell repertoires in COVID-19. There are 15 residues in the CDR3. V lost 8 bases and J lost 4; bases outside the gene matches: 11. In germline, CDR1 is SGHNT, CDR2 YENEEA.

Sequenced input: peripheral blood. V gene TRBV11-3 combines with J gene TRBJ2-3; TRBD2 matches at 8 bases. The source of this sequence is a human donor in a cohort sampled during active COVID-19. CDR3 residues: CASSDGGDRSDTQYF. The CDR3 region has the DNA TGTGCCAGCTCAGACGGGGGGGATCGCTCAGATACGCAGTATTTT.